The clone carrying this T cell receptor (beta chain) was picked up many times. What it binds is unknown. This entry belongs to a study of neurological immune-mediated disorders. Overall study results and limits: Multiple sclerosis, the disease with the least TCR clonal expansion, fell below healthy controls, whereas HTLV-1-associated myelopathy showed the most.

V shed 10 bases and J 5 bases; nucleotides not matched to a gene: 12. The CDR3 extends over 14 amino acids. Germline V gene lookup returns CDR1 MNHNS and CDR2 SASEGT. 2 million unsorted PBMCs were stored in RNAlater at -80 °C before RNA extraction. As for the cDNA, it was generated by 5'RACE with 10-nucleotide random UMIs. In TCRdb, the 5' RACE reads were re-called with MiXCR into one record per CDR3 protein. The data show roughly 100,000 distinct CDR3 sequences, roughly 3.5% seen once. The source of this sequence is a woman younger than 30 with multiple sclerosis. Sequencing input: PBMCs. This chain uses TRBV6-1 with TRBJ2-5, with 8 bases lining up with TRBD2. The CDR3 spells CANSAGLESETQYF. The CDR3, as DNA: TGTGCCAACTCCGCGGGACTAGAGTCGGAGACCCAGTACTTC.